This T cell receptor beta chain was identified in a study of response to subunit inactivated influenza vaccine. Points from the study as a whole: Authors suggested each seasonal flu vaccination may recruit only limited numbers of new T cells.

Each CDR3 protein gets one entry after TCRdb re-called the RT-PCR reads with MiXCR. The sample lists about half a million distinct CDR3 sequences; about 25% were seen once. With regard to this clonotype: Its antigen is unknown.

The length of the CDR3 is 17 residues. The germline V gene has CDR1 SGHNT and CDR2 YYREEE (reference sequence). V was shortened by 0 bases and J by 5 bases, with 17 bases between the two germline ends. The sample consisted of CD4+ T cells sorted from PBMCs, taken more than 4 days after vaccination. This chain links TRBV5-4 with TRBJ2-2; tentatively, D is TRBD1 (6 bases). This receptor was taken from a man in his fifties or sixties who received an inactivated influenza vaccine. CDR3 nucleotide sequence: TGTGCCAGCAGCTTGGGGTCGGGCAGGGGAAGGACCGGGGAGCTGTTTTTT. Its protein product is CASSLGSGRGRTGELFF.